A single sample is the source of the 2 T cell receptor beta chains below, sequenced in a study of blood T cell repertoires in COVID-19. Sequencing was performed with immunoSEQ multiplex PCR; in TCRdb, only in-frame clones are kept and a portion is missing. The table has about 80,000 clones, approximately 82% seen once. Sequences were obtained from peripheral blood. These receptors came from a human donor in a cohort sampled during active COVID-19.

In nucleotides, the CDR3 is TGCGCCAGCAGCCCAGGGGCGGGGAACACTGAAGCTTTCTTT. Translation: CASSPGAGNTEAFF. The V gene is TRBV5-1, the J gene TRBJ1-1; perhaps TRBD1 as D (6 bases). V lost 4 bases and J 1 base, leaving 11 bases between the germline ends. CDR1 is SGHRS and CDR2 is YFSETQ in the germline V gene. CDR3 length: 14 amino acids.

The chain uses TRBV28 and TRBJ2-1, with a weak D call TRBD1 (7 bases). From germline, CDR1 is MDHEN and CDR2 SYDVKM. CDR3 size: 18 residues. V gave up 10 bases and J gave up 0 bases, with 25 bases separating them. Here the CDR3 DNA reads TGTGCCACCAACCCAAGGGGGCGGGGACAGAGCTCCTACAATGAGCAGTTCTTC. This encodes CATNPRGRGQSSYNEQFF.